Sequencing of this T cell receptor beta chain was carried out in a study of T-cell memory formation after mild COVID-19. Whole-study findings and limits: Memory from before infection featured some responding clones, which suggests cross-reactive memory joined.

The 5'RACE method, run with constant-segment primers, produced TCR alpha and TCR beta cDNA libraries (carrying sample barcodes and UMIs). TCRdb fed the 5' RACE reads into MiXCR, producing one record per CDR3 protein. The table shows roughly 100,000 distinct CDR3 sequences, with over 15% occurring only once. Of note for this clonotype: The antigen remains undetermined.

CDR1 is MNHEY and CDR2 is SVGAGI in the germline V gene. Trimming took 0 bases from V and 2 from J, leaving 13 bases between them. There are 16 residues in the CDR3. Sequencing used PBMCs or a T cell subset sorted from them (not recorded which). This chain links TRBV6-5 with TRBJ1-2, with D possibly TRBD1 on 6 matching bases. The receptor comes from an adult woman who had mild COVID-19 (a few samples of this study predate the infection). Cell type and time point are not known. This CDR3 reads CASSYSRYQGNYGYTF. CDR3 sequence (DNA): TGTGCCAGCAGTTACTCGAGATATCAGGGGAACTATGGCTACACCTTC.